The rows below give T cell receptor beta chains drawn from one sample of a study of CD8 T cells in ankylosing spondylitis. TCRdb independently ran MiXCR on the 5' RACE reads; one entry per CDR3 protein. The repertoire includes approximately 12,000 distinct CDR3 sequences, 2.5% to 3% of them detected once, and approximately 8.7% sits in the top ten. The sequencing input was blood, either unsorted or a sorted T cell fraction (not recorded which). The receptors come from a male donor with ankylosing spondylitis or in good health (not recorded which). Each CDR3 is given with its conserved first and last residue. D genes are given only for firm matches. The size of a clone is reported for some rows only, either as once, few or many, or as a class for expanded clones.

j_call | d_call | clone_size | v_call | cdr3_aa | cdr3_nt
TRBJ2-7 | . | many | TRBV9 | CASSTNPTGAYEQYF | TGTGCCAGCAGCACCAACCCGACGGGGGCCTACGAGCAGTACTTC
TRBJ2-1 | . | many | TRBV9 | CASSPDDGRDEQFF | TGTGCCAGCAGCCCCGATGATGGCCGGGATGAGCAGTTCTTC
TRBJ1-2 | . | medium-sized | TRBV9 | CASSVAITGSGYTF | TGTGCCAGCAGCGTAGCAATTACAGGGTCTGGCTACACCTTC
TRBJ2-1 | . | many | TRBV9 | CASSARDSGINEQFF | TGTGCCAGCAGCGCCCGGGACTCGGGGATCAATGAGCAGTTCTTC
TRBJ2-3 | TRBD2 | many | TRBV9 | CASSVLGGGGGTDTQYF | TGTGCCAGCAGCGTGCTGGGAGGCGGGGGGGGCACAGATACGCAGTATTTT
TRBJ2-1 | TRBD1 | . | TRBV9 | CASSAGGQGLSNEQFF | TGTGCCAGCAGCGCAGGGGGACAGGGGCTGTCCAATGAGCAGTTCTTC
TRBJ2-7 | . | many | TRBV9 | CASSPRGVTYEQYF | TGTGCCAGCAGCCCCCGGGGCGTAACCTACGAGCAGTACTTC
TRBJ2-3 | . | medium-sized | TRBV9 | CASSVGLPDTQYF | TGTGCCAGCAGCGTAGGCCTCCCAGATACGCAGTATTTT
TRBJ2-2 | . | medium-sized | TRBV9 | CASSVASGGTGELFF | TGTGCCAGCAGCGTAGCCTCCGGTGGCACCGGGGAGCTGTTTTTT
TRBJ2-2 | . | medium-sized | TRBV9 | CASSVARGELFF | TGTGCCAGCAGCGTAGCCCGCGGGGAGCTGTTTTTT
TRBJ1-1 | . | many | TRBV9 | CASSFSSSMNTEAFF | TGTGCCAGCAGCTTTTCGAGTTCGATGAACACTGAAGCTTTCTTT
TRBJ2-3 | TRBD1 | many | TRBV9 | CASSPGQASDTQYF | TGTGCCAGCAGCCCCGGACAGGCCTCAGATACGCAGTATTTT
TRBJ2-3 | . | many | TRBV9 | CASSVDTSPDTQYF | TGTGCCAGCAGCGTAGATACTAGTCCAGATACGCAGTATTTT
TRBJ2-3 | . | many | TRBV9 | CASSVDFPDTQYF | TGTGCCAGCAGCGTAGATTTTCCAGATACGCAGTATTTT
TRBJ2-1 | TRBD2 | many | TRBV9 | CASSVEAGGYYNEQFF | TGTGCCAGCAGCGTAGAGGCGGGGGGTTACTACAATGAGCAGTTCTTC
TRBJ2-1 | TRBD2 | many | TRBV9 | CASSGQLSAGGPNEQFF | TGTGCCAGCAGCGGCCAGCTGTCAGCGGGGGGGCCCAATGAGCAGTTCTTC
TRBJ1-5 | . | many | TRBV9 | CASSVGGTGIQPQHF | TGTGCCAGCAGCGTAGGAGGTACAGGAATACAGCCCCAGCATTTT
TRBJ1-3 | . | . | TRBV9 | CASSVGQGGERSGNTIYF | TGTGCCAGCAGCGTAGGGCAGGGCGGAGAAAGATCTGGAAACACCATATATTTT
TRBJ1-1 | TRBD1 | many | TRBV9 | CASRRAGTGNTEAFF | TGTGCCAGCAGGAGGGCCGGGACAGGGAACACTGAAGCTTTCTTT
TRBJ2-2 | . | medium-sized | TRBV9 | CASSVSGRTGELFF | TGTGCCAGCAGCGTATCAGGGCGAACCGGGGAGCTGTTTTTT
TRBJ2-7 | . | medium-sized | TRBV9 | CASSVGVSGPYEQYF | TGTGCCAGCAGCGTAGGAGTTAGCGGCCCTTACGAGCAGTACTTC
TRBJ2-7 | TRBD2 | many | TRBV9 | CASSVGRDYYEQYF | TGTGCCAGCAGCGTAGGGCGGGACTACTACGAGCAGTACTTC
TRBJ1-4 | . | many | TRBV9 | CASSTGLGNEKLFF | TGTGCCAGCAGCACAGGTCTCGGGAATGAAAAACTGTTTTTT
TRBJ1-4 | . | many | TRBV9 | CASSVGIREKLFF | TGTGCCAGCAGCGTAGGGATCAGGGAAAAACTGTTTTTT
TRBJ1-2 | . | many | TRBV9 | CASSVHRLYGYTF | TGTGCCAGCAGCGTACACAGGCTCTATGGCTACACCTTC
TRBJ2-3 | . | many | TRBV9 | CASRAPGRGADTQYF | TGTGCCAGCCGAGCCCCCGGGCGTGGCGCAGATACGCAGTATTTT
TRBJ2-2 | . | many | TRBV9 | CASSLSGPKSGELFF | TGTGCCAGCAGCCTCTCGGGGCCCAAGTCCGGGGAGCTGTTTTTT
TRBJ2-3 | . | many | TRBV9 | CASSVEAPDTQYF | TGTGCCAGCAGCGTTGAAGCGCCCGATACGCAGTATTTT
TRBJ2-1 | . | many | TRBV9 | CASSVGTSLNEQFF | TGTGCCAGCAGCGTAGGGACCAGCCTCAATGAGCAGTTCTTC
TRBJ2-4 | . | many | TRBV9 | CASSVADISMESIQYF | TGTGCCAGCAGCGTAGCGGACATAAGTATGGAAAGCATTCAGTACTTC
TRBJ2-2 | . | . | TRBV9 | CASSVLPPGDTGELFF | TGTGCCAGCAGCGTACTTCCCCCAGGGGATACCGGGGAGCTGTTTTTT
TRBJ2-4 | . | many | TRBV9 | CASSTRTGAKNIQYF | TGTGCCAGCAGCACCCGGACGGGAGCCAAAAACATTCAGTACTTC
TRBJ2-3 | . | many | TRBV9 | CASSFGGEDTQYF | TGTGCCAGCAGCTTCGGGGGAGAGGATACGCAGTATTTT
TRBJ1-4 | . | many | TRBV9 | CASSPRDGGIGNEKLFF | TGTGCCAGCAGCCCCCGGGACGGGGGGATAGGAAATGAAAAACTGTTTTTT
TRBJ2-1 | . | medium-sized | TRBV24-1 | CAPPNLGRGTLRGNEQFF | TGTGCCCCCCCAAATCTGGGGAGAGGGACGCTTAGGGGGAATGAGCAGTTCTTC
TRBJ2-4 | TRBD2 | many | TRBV9 | CASSLTSGEKNIQYF | TGTGCCAGCAGCCTTACTAGCGGAGAGAAAAACATTCAGTACTTC
TRBJ2-6 | . | many | TRBV9 | CASSVGIGVGAGANVLTF | TGTGCCAGCAGCGTAGGGATTGGTGTGGGGGCTGGGGCCAACGTCCTGACTTTC
TRBJ2-5 | TRBD2 | many | TRBV9 | CASSGLAGGPGETQYF | TGTGCCAGCAGCGGACTAGCGGGAGGACCCGGGGAGACCCAGTACTTC
TRBJ2-7 | TRBD2 | many | TRBV9 | CASSLGVLATYEQYF | TGTGCCAGCAGCCTTGGTGTACTAGCGACCTACGAGCAGTACTTC
TRBJ2-5 | TRBD2 | many | TRBV9 | CASSVDPRTSGRKETQYF | TGTGCCAGCAGCGTAGACCCTCGGACTAGCGGGAGGAAAGAGACCCAGTACTTC
TRBJ2-4 | TRBD1 | many | TRBV9 | CASSATGGAHIQYF | TGTGCCAGCAGCGCTACAGGGGGAGCGCACATTCAGTACTTC
TRBJ2-1 | . | . | TRBV9 | CASSVEGGGGQFF | TGTGCCAGCAGCGTAGAAGGGGGCGGGGGGCAGTTCTTC
TRBJ2-7 | . | many | TRBV9 | CASSAGLPYEQYF | TGTGCCAGCAGCGCCGGACTGCCCTACGAGCAGTACTTC
TRBJ1-1 | . | many | TRBV9 | CASSVGRGNTEAFF | TGTGCCAGCAGCGTAGGGCGCGGGAACACTGAAGCTTTCTTT
TRBJ1-5 | . | many | TRBV9 | CASSVDPNQPQHF | TGTGCCAGCAGCGTAGACCCCAATCAGCCCCAGCATTTT
TRBJ2-3 | TRBD2 | many | TRBV9 | CASSGRGGRAKDTQYF | TGTGCCAGCAGCGGGCGTGGAGGGAGGGCCAAGGATACGCAGTATTTT
TRBJ2-3 | . | . | TRBV9 | CASNPPGPGADTQYF | TGTGCCAGCAACCCCCCGGGGCCAGGGGCAGATACGCAGTATTTT
TRBJ1-1 | . | many | TRBV9 | CASSVGQDTEAFF | TGTGCCAGCAGCGTAGGACAGGACACTGAAGCTTTCTTT
TRBJ2-5 | TRBD1 | many | TRBV9 | CASSVQQGLAETQYF | TGTGCCAGCAGCGTGCAACAGGGGTTAGCAGAGACCCAGTACTTC
TRBJ1-4 | TRBD1 | many | TRBV9 | CASSRDSQSHEKLFF | TGTGCCAGCAGCAGGGACAGTCAGAGCCATGAAAAACTGTTTTTT
TRBJ2-3 | . | many | TRBV9 | CASSPRGDPWDTQYF | TGTGCCAGCAGCCCTAGGGGGGACCCGTGGGATACGCAGTATTTT
TRBJ1-4 | . | many | TRBV9 | CASSPLQGTNEKLFF | TGTGCCAGCAGCCCGCTACAGGGAACTAATGAAAAACTGTTTTTT
TRBJ1-1 | . | many | TRBV9 | CASSVLTANTEAFF | TGTGCCAGCAGCGTACTGACAGCTAACACTGAAGCTTTCTTT
TRBJ1-3 | . | many | TRBV9 | CASSTTGISGNTIYF | TGTGCCAGCAGCACGACGGGTATCTCTGGAAACACCATATATTTT
TRBJ1-2 | . | few | TRBV9 | CASSVEAREANYGYTF | TGTGCCAGCAGCGTCGAGGCCAGGGAGGCTAACTATGGCTACACCTTC
TRBJ2-4 | TRBD2 | many | TRBV9 | CASSVGTSGGANIQYF | TGTGCCAGCAGCGTAGGGACTAGCGGGGGGGCGAACATTCAGTACTTC
TRBJ2-1 | TRBD2 | many | TRBV9 | CASSVGASGSLSYNEQFF | TGTGCCAGCAGCGTAGGGGCTAGCGGGAGCCTCTCCTACAATGAGCAGTTCTTC
TRBJ1-1 | . | many | TRBV9 | CASSVGGRDTEAFF | TGTGCCAGCAGCGTAGGAGGGAGGGACACTGAAGCTTTCTTT
TRBJ1-2 | . | many | TRBV9 | CASSVGRQVNYGYTF | TGTGCCAGCAGCGTAGGTCGACAGGTTAACTATGGCTACACCTTC